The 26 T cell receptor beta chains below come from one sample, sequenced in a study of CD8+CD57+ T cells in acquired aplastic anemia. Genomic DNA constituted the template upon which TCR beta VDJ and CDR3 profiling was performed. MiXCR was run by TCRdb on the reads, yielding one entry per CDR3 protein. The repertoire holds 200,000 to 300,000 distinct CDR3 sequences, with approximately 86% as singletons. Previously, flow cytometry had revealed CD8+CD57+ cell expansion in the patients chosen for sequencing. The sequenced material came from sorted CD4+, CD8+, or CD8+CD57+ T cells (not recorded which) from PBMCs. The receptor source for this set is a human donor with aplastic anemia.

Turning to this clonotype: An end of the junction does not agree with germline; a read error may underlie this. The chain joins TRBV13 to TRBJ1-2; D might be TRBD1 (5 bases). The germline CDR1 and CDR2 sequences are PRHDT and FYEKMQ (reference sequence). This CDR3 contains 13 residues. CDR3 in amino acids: CACSLGGSHGYTF. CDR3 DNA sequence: TGTGCCTGCAGCCTGGGGGGGAGCCATGGCTACACCTTC.

This chain's CDR3 is CASSFRSRGTALSYEQYV. The CDR3 coding sequence is TGTGCCAGCAGCTTTCGTTCCCGCGGGACCGCCCTTTCCTACGAGCAGTACGTC. The V gene is TRBV9, the J gene TRBJ2-7; tentative D call: TRBD2 (6 bases). V was pared by 4 bases and J by 1 base, with 24 bases between. The V gene's germline CDR1 is SGDLS and CDR2 YYNGEE. The CDR3 is 18 amino acids.

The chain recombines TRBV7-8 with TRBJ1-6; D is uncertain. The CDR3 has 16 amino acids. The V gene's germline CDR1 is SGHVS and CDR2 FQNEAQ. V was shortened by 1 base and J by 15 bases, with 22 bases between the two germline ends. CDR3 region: CASSLGGGCGANVLHF. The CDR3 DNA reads TGTGCCAGCAGCTTAGGGGGTGGCTGCGGTGCCAACGTCCTCCACTTT.

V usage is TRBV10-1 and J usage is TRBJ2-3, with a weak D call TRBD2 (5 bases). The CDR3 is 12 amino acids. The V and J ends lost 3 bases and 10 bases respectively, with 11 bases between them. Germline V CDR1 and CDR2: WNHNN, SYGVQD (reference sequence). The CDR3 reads CASSDHPGAQYF. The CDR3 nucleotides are TGCGCCAGCAGTGATCATCCCGGGGCGCAGTATTTT.

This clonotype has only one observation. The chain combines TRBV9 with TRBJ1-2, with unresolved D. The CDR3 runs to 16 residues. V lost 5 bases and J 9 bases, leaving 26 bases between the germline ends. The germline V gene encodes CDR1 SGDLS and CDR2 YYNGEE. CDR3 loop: CASSAEAGSFDERYTF. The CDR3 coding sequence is TGTGCCAGCAGTGCAGAAGCGGGGAGCTTCGACGAGCGCTACACCTTC.

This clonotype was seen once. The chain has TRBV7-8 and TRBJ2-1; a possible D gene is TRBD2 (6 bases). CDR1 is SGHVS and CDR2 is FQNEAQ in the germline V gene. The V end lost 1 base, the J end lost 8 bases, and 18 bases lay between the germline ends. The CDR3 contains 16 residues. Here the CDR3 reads CASSLEGGGDSDEQFF. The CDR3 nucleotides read TGTGCCAGCAGCTTAGAGGGAGGCGGGGATAGCGATGAGCAGTTCTTC.

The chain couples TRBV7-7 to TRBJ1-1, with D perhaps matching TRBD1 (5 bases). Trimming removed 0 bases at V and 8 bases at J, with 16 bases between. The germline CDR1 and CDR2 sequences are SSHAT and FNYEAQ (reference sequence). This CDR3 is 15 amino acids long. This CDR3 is CASSLAVIGDAEAFF. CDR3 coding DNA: TGTGCCAGCAGCTTAGCGGTCATAGGGGACGCGGAAGCTTTCTTT.

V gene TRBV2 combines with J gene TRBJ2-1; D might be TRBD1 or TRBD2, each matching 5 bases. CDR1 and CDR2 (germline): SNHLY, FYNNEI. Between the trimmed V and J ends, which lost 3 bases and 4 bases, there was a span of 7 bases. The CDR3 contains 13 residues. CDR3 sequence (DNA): TGTGCCAGCAGTGATGAGGGGTACAATGAGCAGTTCTTC. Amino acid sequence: CASSDEGYNEQFF. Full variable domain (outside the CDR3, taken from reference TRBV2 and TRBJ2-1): EPEVTQTPSHQVTQMGQEVILRCVPISNHLYFYWYRQILGQKVEFLVSFYNNEISEKSEIFDDQFSVERPDGSNFTLKIRSTKLEDSAMYFCASSDEGYNEQFFGPGTRLTVL.

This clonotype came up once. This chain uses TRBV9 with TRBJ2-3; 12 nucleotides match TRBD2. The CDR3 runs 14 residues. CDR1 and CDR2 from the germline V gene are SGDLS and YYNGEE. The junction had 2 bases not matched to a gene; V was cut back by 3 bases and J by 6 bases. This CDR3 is CASSASGGADTQYF. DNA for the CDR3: TGTGCCAGCAGCGCTAGCGGGGGGGCCGATACGCAGTATTTT.

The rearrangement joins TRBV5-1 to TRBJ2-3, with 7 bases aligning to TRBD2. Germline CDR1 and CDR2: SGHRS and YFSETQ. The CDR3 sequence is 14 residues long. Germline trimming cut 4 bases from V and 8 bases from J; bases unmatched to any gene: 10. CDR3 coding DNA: TGCGCCAGCAGCGAGACAAGCGGGACGGCTACGCAGTATTTT. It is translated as CASSETSGTATQYF. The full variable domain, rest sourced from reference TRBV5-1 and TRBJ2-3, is KAGVTQTPRYLIKTRGQQVTLSCSPISGHRSVSWYQQTPGQGLQFLFEYFSETQRNKGNFPGRFSGRQFSNSRSEMNVSTLELGDSALYLCASSETSGTATQYFGPGTRLTVL.

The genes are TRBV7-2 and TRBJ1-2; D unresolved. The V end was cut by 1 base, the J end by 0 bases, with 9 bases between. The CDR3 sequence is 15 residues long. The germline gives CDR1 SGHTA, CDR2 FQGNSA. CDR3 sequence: CASSLVNLANYGYTF. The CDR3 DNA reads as TGTGCCAGCAGCTTAGTGAACCTAGCTAACTATGGCTACACCTTC. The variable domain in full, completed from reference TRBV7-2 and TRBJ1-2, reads GAGVSQSPSNKVTEKGKDVELRCDPISGHTALYWYRQSLGQGLEFLIYFQGNSAPDKSGLPSDRFSAERTGGSVSTLTIQRTQQEDSAVYLCASSLVNLANYGYTFGSGTRLTVV.

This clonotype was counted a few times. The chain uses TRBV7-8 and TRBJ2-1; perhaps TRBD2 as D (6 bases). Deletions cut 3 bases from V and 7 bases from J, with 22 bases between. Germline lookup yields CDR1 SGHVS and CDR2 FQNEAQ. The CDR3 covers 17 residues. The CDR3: CASSFPGLAGGGNEQFF. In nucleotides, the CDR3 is TGTGCCAGCAGCTTCCCCGGACTTGCCGGTGGGGGGAATGAGCAGTTCTTC. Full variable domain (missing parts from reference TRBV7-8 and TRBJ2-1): GAGVSQSPRYKVAKRGQDVALRCDPISGHVSLFWYQQALGQGPEFLTYFQNEAQLDKSGLPSDRFFAERPEGSVSTLKIQRTQQEDSAVYLCASSFPGLAGGGNEQFFGPGTRLTVL.

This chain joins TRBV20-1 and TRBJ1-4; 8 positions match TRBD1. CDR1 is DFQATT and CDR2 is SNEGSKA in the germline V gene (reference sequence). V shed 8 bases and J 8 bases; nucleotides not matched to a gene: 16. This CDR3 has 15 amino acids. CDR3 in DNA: TGCAGTTCGCGCCATCATGGACAGGGAGGAGAAAAACTGTTTTTT. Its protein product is CSSRHHGQGGEKLFF.

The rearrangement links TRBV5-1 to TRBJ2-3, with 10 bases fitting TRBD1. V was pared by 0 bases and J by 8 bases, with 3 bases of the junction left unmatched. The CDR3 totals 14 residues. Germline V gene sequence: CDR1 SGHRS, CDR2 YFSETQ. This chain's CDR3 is CASSLVRQGATQYF. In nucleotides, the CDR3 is TGCGCCAGCAGCTTGGTACGACAGGGGGCTACGCAGTATTTT.

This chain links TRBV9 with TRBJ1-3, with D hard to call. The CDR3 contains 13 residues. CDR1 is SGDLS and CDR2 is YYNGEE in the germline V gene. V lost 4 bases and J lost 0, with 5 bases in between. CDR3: CASSQLSGNTIYF. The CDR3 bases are TGTGCCAGCAGCCAGCTCTCTGGAAACACCATATATTTT.

CDR3 sequence reads: CASSLGVDFSYDQQFF. The CDR3 DNA sequence: TGTGCCAGCAGCTTGGGTGTGGACTTTTCCTACGATCAGCAGTTCTTC. V is TRBV9 and J is TRBJ2-1; D is possibly TRBD2 (5 bases). V lost 4 bases to trimming and J lost 11 bases, with 25 bases between them. Germline V CDR1 and CDR2: SGDLS, YYNGEE. The length of the CDR3 is 16 residues.

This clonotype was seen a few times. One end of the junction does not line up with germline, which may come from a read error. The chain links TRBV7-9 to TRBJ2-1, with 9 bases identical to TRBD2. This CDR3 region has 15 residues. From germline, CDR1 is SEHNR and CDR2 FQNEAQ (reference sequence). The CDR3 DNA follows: TGTGCCAGCAGCTTTCAAAGAAGCGGGGGGAATGAGGAGTTCTTC. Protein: CASSFQRSGGNEEFF. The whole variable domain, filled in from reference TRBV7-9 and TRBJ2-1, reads DTGVSQNPRHKITKRGQNVTFRCDPISEHNRLYWYRQTLGQGPEFLTYFQNEAQLEKSRLLSDRFSAERPKGSFSTLEIQRTEQGDSAMYLCASSFQRSGGNEEFFGPGTRLTVL.

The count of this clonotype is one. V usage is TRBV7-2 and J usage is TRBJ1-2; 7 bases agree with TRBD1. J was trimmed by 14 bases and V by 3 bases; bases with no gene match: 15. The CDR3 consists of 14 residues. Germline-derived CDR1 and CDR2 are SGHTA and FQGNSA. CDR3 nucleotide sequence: TGTGCCAGCAGCTTTCATCCAGACGGGACAGCCTATACCTTC. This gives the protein CASSFHPDGTAYTF.

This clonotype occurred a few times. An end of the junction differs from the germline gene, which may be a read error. CDR3 in DNA: TGTGCCGGCAGCGGGGCTAGGGATACCCAGTACTTC. Protein: CAGSGARDTQYF. This rearrangement joins TRBV9 to TRBJ2-5; 7 bases are shared with TRBD2. Per germline, CDR1 SGDLS and CDR2 YYNGEE. The CDR3 has 12 residues.

Here the CDR3 reads CASSYGLAGGAETQYF. CDR3 bases: TGTGCCAGCAGCTACGGACTAGCGGGGGGGGCGGAGACCCAGTACTTC. The rearrangement uses TRBV2 and TRBJ2-5; TRBD2 matches at 15 bases. Germline trimming cut 6 bases from V and 5 bases from J; bases unmatched to any gene: 7. The germline CDR1 and CDR2 sequences are SNHLY and FYNNEI. This CDR3 region has 16 residues. Combining the CDR3 with reference TRBV2 and TRBJ2-5 gives the whole variable domain EPEVTQTPSHQVTQMGQEVILRCVPISNHLYFYWYRQILGQKVEFLVSFYNNEISEKSEIFDDQFSVERPDGSNFTLKIRSTKLEDSAMYFCASSYGLAGGAETQYFGPGTRLLVL.

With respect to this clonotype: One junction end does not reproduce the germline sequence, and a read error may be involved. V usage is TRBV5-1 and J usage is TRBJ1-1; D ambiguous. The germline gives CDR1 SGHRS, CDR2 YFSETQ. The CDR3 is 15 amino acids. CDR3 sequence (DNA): TGTGCCAGCAGCTTAGTTCTGACATCGAACACTGAAGCTTTCTTT. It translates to CASSLVLTSNTEAFF.

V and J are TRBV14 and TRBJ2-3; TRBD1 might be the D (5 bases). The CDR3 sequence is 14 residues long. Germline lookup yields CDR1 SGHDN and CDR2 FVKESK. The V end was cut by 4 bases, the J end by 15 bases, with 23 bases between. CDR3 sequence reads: CASSLGHGQALHYF. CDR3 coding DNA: TGTGCCAGCAGCCTGGGGCATGGTCAAGCTCTCCACTATTTT.

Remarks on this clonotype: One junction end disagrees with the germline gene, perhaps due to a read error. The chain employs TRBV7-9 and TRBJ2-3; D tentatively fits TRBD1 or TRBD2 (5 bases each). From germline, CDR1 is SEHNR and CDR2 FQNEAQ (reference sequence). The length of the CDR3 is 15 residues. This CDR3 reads CASSLERDGLVYGYF. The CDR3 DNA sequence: TGTGCCAGCAGCTTGGAGAGGGACGGGCTCGTATATGGCTACTTC.

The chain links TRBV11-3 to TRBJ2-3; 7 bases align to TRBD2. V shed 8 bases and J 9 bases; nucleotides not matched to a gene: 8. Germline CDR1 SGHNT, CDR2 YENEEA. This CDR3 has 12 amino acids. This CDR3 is CASGGGIETQYF. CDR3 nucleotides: TGTGCCAGCGGGGGGGGTATAGAAACGCAGTATTTT. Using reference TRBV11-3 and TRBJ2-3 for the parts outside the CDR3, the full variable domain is EAGVVQSPRYKIIEKKQPVAFWCNPISGHNTLYWYLQNLGQGPELLIRYENEEAVDDSQLPKDRFSAERLKGVDSTLKIQPAELGDSAVYLCASGGGIETQYFGPGTRLTVL.

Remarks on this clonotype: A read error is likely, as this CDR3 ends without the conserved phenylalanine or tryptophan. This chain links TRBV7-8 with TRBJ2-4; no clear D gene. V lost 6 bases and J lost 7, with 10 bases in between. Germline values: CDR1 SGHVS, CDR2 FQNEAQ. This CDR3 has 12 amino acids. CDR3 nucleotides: TGTGCCAGCAGAGTAGCTGGGAACATTCAGTACCTC. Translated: CASRVAGNIQYL.

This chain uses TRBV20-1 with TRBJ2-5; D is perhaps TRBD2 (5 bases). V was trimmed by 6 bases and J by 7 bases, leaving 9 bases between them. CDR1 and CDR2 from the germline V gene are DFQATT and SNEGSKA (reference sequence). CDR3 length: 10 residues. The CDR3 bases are TGCAGTGCCCGAGAGGGGACCCAGTACTTC. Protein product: CSAREGTQYF.